The 23 T cell receptor beta chains reported below all come from one sample, sequenced in a study of human T cells and chemical hapten exposure (dated by TCRdb to the early 2020s). Library construction relied on RACE. The listed sequencing device is NextSeq 500. TCRdb cleaned the public reads at Q25 with fastp, built clones with MiXCR and kept in-frame beta chains. All rows with the same CDR3 protein become a single entry with the most common DNA and genes. Present in this sample are roughly 100,000 distinct CDR3 sequences, nearly 35% of which were seen just once. Together, the top ten hold roughly 2.5% of the sample. This sample's time point label indicates: patch test 3, about 24 weeks after DPC sensitization. What this sample's treatment or condition label stands for: therapeutic diphenylcyclopropenone sensitization with weekly scalp DPC. The sample in question was whole blood, obtained in connection with sensitization to the hapten diphenylcyclopropenone (DPC). The receptors here all came from a man aged 35 to 55 with alopecia areata. Some clones in this sample may be carry-over from other donors' samples.

The chain is built from TRBV12-3 or TRBV12-4 and TRBJ1-4; weak D call: TRBD1 (6 bases). V gave up 4 bases and J gave up 8 bases, with 17 bases separating them. This CDR3 has 15 amino acids. CDR3 sequence reads: CASSSRDTHGEKLFF. DNA for the CDR3: TGTGCCAGCAGTTCCCGGGACACCCACGGGGAAAAACTGTTTTTT.

This clonotype was seen repeatedly, ten times or more. The V call is TRBV2, the J call TRBJ2-5; weak D call: TRBD1 (5 bases). The V end was cut by 6 bases, the J end by 5 bases, with 10 bases between. CDR3 size: 12 residues. CDR1 is SNHLY and CDR2 is FYNNEI in the germline V gene. CDR3 in DNA: TGTGCCAGCAGAAGGGGTTTTGAGACCCAGTACTTC. Protein product: CASRRGFETQYF.

The rearrangement links TRBV6-5 to TRBJ2-5; 10 bases align to TRBD1. Trimming cost V 7 bases and J 4 bases; bases outside gene matches: 6. The germline V gene encodes CDR1 MNHEY and CDR2 SVGAGI. This CDR3 has 14 residues. The CDR3 loop reads CASTRTGGIETQYF. The CDR3 DNA sequence: TGTGCCAGCACCCGGACAGGGGGGATAGAGACCCAGTACTTC.

The chain combines TRBV7-8 with TRBJ2-2, with 14 bases aligning to TRBD2. With V trimmed by 4 bases and J by 9 bases, 10 bases remained unmatched. The CDR3 is 17 amino acids. The germline V gene encodes CDR1 SGHVS and CDR2 FQNEAQ. The CDR3 nucleotides read TGTGCCAGCAGCTCAAAACGGACTAGCGGGAGGTTCAGGGAGCTGTTTTTT. Its translation: CASSSKRTSGRFRELFF.

The chain has TRBV4-1 and TRBJ1-3; D is unclear. With 4 bases removed from V and 0 bases from J, the gap between germline ends came to 13 bases. This CDR3 spans 16 amino acids. Germline V gives CDR1 MGHRA, CDR2 YSYEKL. CDR3 region: CASSLYWGSSGNTIYF. The CDR3 DNA follows: TGCGCCAGCAGCCTATATTGGGGAAGCTCTGGAAACACCATATATTTT.

This sequence joins TRBV9 and TRBJ1-3; 10 bases align to TRBD1. The CDR3 length is 16 residues. With 2 bases clipped from V and 0 bases from J, the junction kept 2 bases outside the gene matches. CDR1 and CDR2 from the germline V gene are SGDLS and YYNGEE. The CDR3 DNA sequence: TGTGCCAGCAGCGTTGGACAGGGGGTCTCTGGAAACACCATATATTTT. It specifies CASSVGQGVSGNTIYF.

V usage is TRBV3-1 and J usage is TRBJ1-3; 7 bases match TRBD1. The V gene's germline CDR1 is LGHDT and CDR2 YNNKEL (reference sequence). CDR3 length equals 17 residues. The V and J ends lost 2 bases and 3 bases, in that order; junction bases with no gene match: 10. CDR3 DNA: TGTGCCAGCAGCCAACAACCTCGACAGGGTTTTGGAAACACCATATATTTT. Translated: CASSQQPRQGFGNTIYF.

The gene calls are TRBV29-1 and TRBJ1-1, with a weak D call TRBD1 (5 bases). V lost 3 bases and J lost 5, with 10 bases in between. The germline gives CDR1 SQVTM, CDR2 ANQGSEA. CDR3 length: 12 amino acids. This chain's CDR3 is CSVDGGWTEAFF. The CDR3 nucleotides read TGCAGCGTTGACGGGGGGTGGACTGAAGCTTTCTTT. Full variable domain (missing parts from reference TRBV29-1 and TRBJ1-1): SAVISQKPSRDICQRGTSLTIQCQVDSQVTMMFWYRQQPGQSLTLIATANQGSEATYESGFVIDKFPISRPNLTFSTLTVSNMSPEDSSIYLCSVDGGWTEAFFGQGTRLTVV.

The sample holds a few counts of this clonotype. The V call is TRBV11-3, the J call TRBJ1-4, with a tentative D call TRBD1 (5 bases). Deletions cut 1 base from V and 2 bases from J, with 17 bases between. The CDR3 is made up of 18 amino acids. CDR1 SGHNT and CDR2 YENEEA come from the germline V gene. In DNA, the CDR3 is TGTGCCAGCAGCTTAGTATCCGGGACTCTTGGGACTAATGAAAAACTGTTTTTT. This sequence encodes CASSLVSGTLGTNEKLFF.

Turning to this clonotype: The junction departs from the called germline gene at one end, perhaps through a read error. V usage is TRBV27 and J usage is TRBJ2-7, with D perhaps TRBD2 (6 bases). CDR1 is MNHEY and CDR2 is SMNVEV in the germline V gene (reference sequence). This CDR3 comprises 13 residues. The DNA of the CDR3 is TGTGCCAGCAGTCTCCGCCGGGCGGGGAGAAGTTTCTTC. Translated, it gives CASSLRRAGRSFF.

The J gene is TRBJ2-6, the V gene TRBV27; D is uncertain. Trimming took off 6 bases at V and 3 bases at J, with 9 bases between the two ends. This CDR3 contains 14 residues. In germline, CDR1 is MNHEY, CDR2 SMNVEV (reference sequence). CDR3 DNA sequence: TGTGCCAGCAGCAGCAGCGTTGGGGCCAACGTCCTGACTTTC. Protein product: CASSSSVGANVLTF.

DNA for the CDR3: TGTGCCTGGGCCGGACAGCACAATCAGCCCCAGCATTTT. Translating gives CAWAGQHNQPQHF. The chain has TRBV30 and TRBJ1-5; D might be TRBD1 (6 bases). V lost 5 bases to trimming and J lost 3 bases, with 11 bases between them. This CDR3 spans 13 amino acids. Germline V gene data show CDR1 as GTSNPN and CDR2 as SVGIG (reference sequence).

Written as DNA, the CDR3 is TGTGCCAGCATTGATGGCGCCCGTCGGGCAGATACGCAGTATTTT. It codes for CASIDGARRADTQYF. The chain uses TRBV28 and TRBJ2-3; D unclear. V was pared by 7 bases and J by 4 bases, with 18 bases between. The CDR3 is made up of 15 amino acids. CDR1 is MDHEN, CDR2 SYDVKM, per germline. The full variable domain, rest sourced from reference TRBV28 and TRBJ2-3, is DVKVTQSSRYLVKRTGEKVFLECVQDMDHENMFWYRQDPGLGLRLIYFSYDVKMKEKGDIPEGYSVSREKKERFSLILESASTNQTSMYLCASIDGARRADTQYFGPGTRLTVL.

This clonotype was counted between two and nine times. The chain couples TRBV20-1 to TRBJ2-4; 8 bases match TRBD2. The CDR3 extends over 15 amino acids. The trim removed 2 bases at V and 0 bases at J, leaving 3 bases unmatched. Germline loops: CDR1 DFQATT, CDR2 SNEGSKA (reference sequence). For the CDR3, the DNA is TGCAGTGCTAGAAGTAGCGGGGTAGCCAAAAACATTCAGTACTTC. Translating it yields CSARSSGVAKNIQYF.

This clonotype showed up just a few times. CDR3 protein: CAWSVRGAETQYF. For the CDR3, the DNA is TGTGCCTGGAGTGTTCGGGGGGCGGAGACCCAGTACTTC. This chain uses TRBV30 with TRBJ2-5; tentative D call: TRBD2 (7 bases). Trimming stripped 0 bases from V and 5 bases from J, with 10 bases between. CDR3 length: 13 amino acids. Germline CDR1 reads GTSNPN; CDR2 reads SVGIG (reference sequence).

Note on this clonotype: The junction shows a germline mismatch at one end, possibly a read error. This chain uses TRBV11-2 with TRBJ1-2, with 8 bases fitting TRBD1. Germline-derived CDR1 and CDR2 are SGHAT and FQNNGV. This CDR3 is built from 14 residues. The CDR3 sequence: CASSHITRDRIKIF. In nucleotides, the CDR3 is TGTGCCAGCAGCCACATCACCCGGGACAGGATAAAGATTTTC.

This chain uses TRBV23-1 with TRBJ2-7; possibly TRBD1 for D (5 bases). TRBV23-1 is an open reading frame, and its role is uncertain. The germline V and J ends were trimmed by 0 bases and 3 bases, with 21 bases remaining between them. The CDR3 length is 18 residues. CDR3 in amino acids: CASSQSPLGAGRLYEQYV. As DNA, the CDR3 is TGCGCCAGCAGTCAATCACCCCTAGGGGCAGGGCGACTCTACGAGCAGTACGTC.

The table lists this clonotype with a few counts. The chain combines TRBV6-2 or TRBV6-3 with TRBJ1-2, with a weak D call TRBD1 (5 bases). CDR3 length equals 15 residues. V shed 0 bases and J shed 6 bases, with 14 bases lying between them. Per the germline V gene, CDR1 is MNHEY and CDR2 is SVGEGT. CDR3 sequence reads: CASSYSGRHPDGYTF. The CDR3 coding sequence is TGTGCCAGCAGTTACTCGGGACGCCACCCTGATGGCTACACCTTC.

This clonotype was detected only a few times. The CDR3: CAISEGWSTEAFF. CDR3 coding DNA: TGTGCCATCAGTGAGGGTTGGAGCACTGAAGCTTTCTTT. This chain uses TRBV10-3 with TRBJ1-1, with D unclear. Germline lookup yields CDR1 ENHRY and CDR2 SYGVKD. The CDR3 spans 13 residues. With 2 bases removed from V and 4 bases from J, the gap between germline ends came to 8 bases.

The chain is built from TRBV5-5 and TRBJ2-7; 9 nucleotides agree with TRBD2. The trim removed 2 bases at V and 3 bases at J, leaving 6 bases unmatched. From germline, CDR1 is SGHKS and CDR2 YYEKEE (reference sequence). The length of the CDR3 is 15 residues. The CDR3 region is CASSLGGRGIYEQYV. Written as DNA, the CDR3 is TGTGCCAGCAGCTTAGGCGGGAGGGGAATCTACGAGCAGTACGTC.

This clonotype was recorded only once. V gene TRBV29-1 combines with J gene TRBJ1-5; D perhaps matches TRBD1 (6 bases). This CDR3 comprises 14 residues. The V end lost 5 bases, the J end lost 4 bases, and 15 bases lay between the germline ends. Germline loops: CDR1 SQVTM, CDR2 ANQGSEA. In DNA, the CDR3 is TGCAGCGTTTTAGAAGGGGGGGGGAATCAGCCCCAGCATTTT. It yields the protein CSVLEGGGNQPQHF.

This clonotype appeared a few times. The V and J genes are TRBV7-2 and TRBJ2-5; 7 bases are shared with TRBD2. CDR3 length: 16 amino acids. V gave up 5 bases and J gave up 1 base; unmatched junction bases: 10. CDR1 and CDR2 from the germline V gene are SGHTA and FQGNSA. CDR3 DNA sequence: TGTGCCAGCAGCCGCGGGGGAGGCCAGTCCCAAGAGACCCAGTACTTC. Protein sequence: CASSRGGGQSQETQYF.

This clonotype was found a few times. The chain has TRBV20-1 and TRBJ2-3; D ambiguous. This CDR3 is built from 13 residues. The V end lost 8 bases, the J end lost 3 bases, and 15 bases lay between the germline ends. Germline V gene data show CDR1 as DFQATT and CDR2 as SNEGSKA (reference sequence). CDR3 sequence (DNA): TGCAGTCTCCAGGCGGCGTCAACAGATACGCAGTATTTT. It yields the protein CSLQAASTDTQYF.